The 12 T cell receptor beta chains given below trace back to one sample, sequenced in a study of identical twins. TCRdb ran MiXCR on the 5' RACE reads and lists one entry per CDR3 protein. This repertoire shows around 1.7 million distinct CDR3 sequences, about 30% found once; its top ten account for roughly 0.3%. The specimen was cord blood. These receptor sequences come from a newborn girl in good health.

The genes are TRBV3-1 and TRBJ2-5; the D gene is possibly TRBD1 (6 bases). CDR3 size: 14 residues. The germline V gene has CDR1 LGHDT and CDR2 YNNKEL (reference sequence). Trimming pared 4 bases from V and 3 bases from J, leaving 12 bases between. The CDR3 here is CASSRTGTKETQYF. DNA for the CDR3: TGTGCCAGCAGCCGCACCGGGACAAAAGAGACCCAGTACTTC.

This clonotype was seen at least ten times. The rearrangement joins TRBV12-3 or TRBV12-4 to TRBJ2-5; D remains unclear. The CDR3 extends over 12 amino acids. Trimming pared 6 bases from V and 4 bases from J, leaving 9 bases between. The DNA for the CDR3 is TGTGCCAGCAGCAGACGGAGAGAGACCCAGTACTTC. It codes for CASSRRRETQYF.

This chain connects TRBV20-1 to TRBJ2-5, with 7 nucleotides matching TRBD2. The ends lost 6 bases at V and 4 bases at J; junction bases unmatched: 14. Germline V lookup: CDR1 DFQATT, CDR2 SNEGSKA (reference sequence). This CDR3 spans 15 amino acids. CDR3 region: CSAPRQRGPGETQYF. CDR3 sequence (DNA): TGCAGTGCCCCGAGGCAGCGGGGCCCCGGAGAGACCCAGTACTTC.

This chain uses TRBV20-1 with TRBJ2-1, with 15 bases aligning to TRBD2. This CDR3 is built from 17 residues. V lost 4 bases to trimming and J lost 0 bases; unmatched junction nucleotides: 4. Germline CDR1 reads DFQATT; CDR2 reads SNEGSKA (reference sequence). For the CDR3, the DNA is TGCAGTGCTACTGGACTAGCGGGGGGGAGCTCCTACAATGAGCAGTTCTTC. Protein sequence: CSATGLAGGSSYNEQFF.

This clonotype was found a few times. The CDR3 DNA reads TGCAGCGTTGATCGGTGGCGGGAGACCCAGTACTTC. Translation: CSVDRWRETQYF. The chain recombines TRBV29-1 with TRBJ2-5, with D unclear. Looked up from germline, CDR1 is SQVTM and CDR2 is ANQGSEA. The CDR3 length is 12 residues. The V end lost 3 bases, the J end lost 5 bases, and 10 bases lay between the germline ends.

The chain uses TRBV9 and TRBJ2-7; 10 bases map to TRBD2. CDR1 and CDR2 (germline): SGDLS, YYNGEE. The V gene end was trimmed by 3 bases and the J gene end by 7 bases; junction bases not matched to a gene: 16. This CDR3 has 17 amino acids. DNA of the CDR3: TGTGCCAGCAGCGGACGGACTAGCGGTTCTTTGGGCAATGAGCAGTACTTC. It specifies CASSGRTSGSLGNEQYF.

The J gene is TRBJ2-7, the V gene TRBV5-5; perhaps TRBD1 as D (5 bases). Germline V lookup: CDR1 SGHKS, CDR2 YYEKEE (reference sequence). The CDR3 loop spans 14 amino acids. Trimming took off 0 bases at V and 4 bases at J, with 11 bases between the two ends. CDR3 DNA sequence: TGTGCCAGCAGCTTGGGGACACATGAATACGAGCAGTACTTC. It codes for CASSLGTHEYEQYF. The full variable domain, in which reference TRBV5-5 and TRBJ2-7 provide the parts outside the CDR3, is DAGVTQSPTHLIKTRGQQVTLRCSPISGHKSVSWYQQVLGQGPQFIFQYYEKEERGRGNFPDRFSARQFPNYSSELNVNALLLGDSALYLCASSLGTHEYEQYFGPGTRLTVT.

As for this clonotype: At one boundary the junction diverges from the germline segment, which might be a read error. The CDR3 region is CACSFTGGGSDTQYF. The DNA for the CDR3 is TGTGCCTGCAGCTTCACAGGGGGTGGCTCAGATACGCAGTATTTT. The gene calls are TRBV7-6 and TRBJ2-3; 8 nucleotides line up with TRBD1. Germline CDR1 SGHVS, CDR2 FNYEAQ. This CDR3 comprises 15 residues.

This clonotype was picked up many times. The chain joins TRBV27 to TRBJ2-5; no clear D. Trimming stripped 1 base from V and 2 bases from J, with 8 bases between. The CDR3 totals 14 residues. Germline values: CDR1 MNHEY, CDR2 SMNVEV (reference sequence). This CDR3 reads CASSLFWGQETQYF. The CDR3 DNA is TGTGCCAGCAGTTTATTTTGGGGACAAGAGACCCAGTACTTC.

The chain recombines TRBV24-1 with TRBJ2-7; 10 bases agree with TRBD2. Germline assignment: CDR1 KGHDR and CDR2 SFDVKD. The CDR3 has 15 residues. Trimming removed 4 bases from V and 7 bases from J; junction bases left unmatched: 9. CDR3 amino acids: CATSDRSGGAKEQYF. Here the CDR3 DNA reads TGTGCCACCAGTGACCGGAGCGGGGGGGCCAAAGAGCAGTACTTC.

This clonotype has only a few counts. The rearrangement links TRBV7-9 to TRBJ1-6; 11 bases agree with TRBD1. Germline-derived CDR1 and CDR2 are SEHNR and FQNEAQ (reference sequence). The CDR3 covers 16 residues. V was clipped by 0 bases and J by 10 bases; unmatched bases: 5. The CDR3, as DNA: TGTGCCAGCAGCTTAGCTTCCGGGACAGGGGGATCACCCCTCCACTTT. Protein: CASSLASGTGGSPLHF.

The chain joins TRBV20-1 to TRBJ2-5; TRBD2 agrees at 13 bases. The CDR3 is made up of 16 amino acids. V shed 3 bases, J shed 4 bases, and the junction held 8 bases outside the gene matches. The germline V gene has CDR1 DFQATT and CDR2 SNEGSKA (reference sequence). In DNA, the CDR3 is TGCAGTGCTAGCCGAACTAGCGGGGGGGCCGGAGAGACCCAGTACTTC. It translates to CSASRTSGGAGETQYF.